Listed below are T cell receptor beta chains from one sample, sequenced in a study of T cells in Graves' hyperthyroidism and ophthalmopathy. TCRdb redid the calling of the multiplex PCR reads with MiXCR, one entry per CDR3 protein. The sample lists 650,000 to 750,000 distinct CDR3 sequences; 14% were seen once. Sequencing was carried out using blood. The receptors derive from a woman aged 18-29 years with Graves' hyperthyroidism. Each CDR3 is given with its conserved first and last residue. Each record gives: D gene, clone size, V gene, J gene, CDR3 DNA, CDR3 protein. The D gene is left open where the match is weak. Clone size is given for some rows only: seen once, a few or many times, or a class if the clone is expanded.

>NA|NA|TRBV10-3|TRBJ1-5
TGTGCCATCAGTGAGCGGGGGAATCAGCCCCAGCATTTT
CAISERGNQPQHF
>TRBD1|NA|TRBV5-1|TRBJ2-3
TGCGCCAGCAGCTTGAGGGCGACAGGGGGTGGCACAGATACGCAGTATTTT
CASSLRATGGGTDTQYF
>NA|many|TRBV12-3/TRBV12-4|TRBJ2-7
TGTGCCAGCAGTATTGGGCCCGGGATCGGCTACGAGCAGTACTTC
CASSIGPGIGYEQYF
>NA|few|TRBV19|TRBJ1-2
TGTGCCAGTAGGGGACCGGTTACGGATGGCTACACCTTC
CASRGPVTDGYTF
>TRBD1|few|TRBV4-3|TRBJ2-7
TGCGCCAGCAGCCAAGATTTCGGACAGGGGGAGGCCGAGCAGTACTTC
CASSQDFGQGEAEQYF
>NA|NA|TRBV9|TRBJ2-2
TGTGCCAGCAGCGCGCAGACAGTTCTCGGGGAGCTGTTTTTT
CASSAQTVLGELFF
>NA|many|TRBV9|TRBJ2-3
TGTGCCAGCAGCGTCTCCGGGGCCGGCACAGATACGCAGTATTTT
CASSVSGAGTDTQYF
>NA|many|TRBV15|TRBJ2-5
TGTGCCACCAGCAGAGATCGAAACCTCGGGGAGACCCAGTACTTC
CATSRDRNLGETQYF
>TRBD2|many|TRBV6-5|TRBJ2-5
TGTGCCAGCAGTTACTCCCTAGCGGGTTCCCAAGAGACCCAGTACTTC
CASSYSLAGSQETQYF
>NA|NA|TRBV5-6|TRBJ1-5
TGTGCCAGCAGCTCCCGACCGAATCAGCCCCAGCATTTT
CASSSRPNQPQHF
>NA|NA|TRBV28|TRBJ1-6
TGTGCCAGCAGTTTATCCGGGTGGGGAAAGGATAATTCACCCCTCCACTTT
CASSLSGWGKDNSPLHF
>TRBD2|NA|TRBV5-1|TRBJ2-2
TGCGCCAGCAGCTGGCTAGCGGGAGTACAGGGCACCGGGGAGCTGTTTTTT
CASSWLAGVQGTGELFF
>TRBD1|few|TRBV3-1|TRBJ2-3
TGTGCCAGCAGCCAAGACCAGGGGGCCAGTACAGATACGCAGTATTTT
CASSQDQGASTDTQYF
>NA|many|TRBV5-1|TRBJ2-1
TGCGCCAGCAGCTTGGAGGCCGGCTACAATGAGCAGTTCTTC
CASSLEAGYNEQFF
>NA|few|TRBV25-1|TRBJ2-7
TGTGCCAGCAGTGAAATGGGCAGGGCCAAGGAAGACGAGCAGTACTTC
CASSEMGRAKEDEQYF
>NA|many|TRBV27|TRBJ2-1
TGTGCCAGCAGTCCTTGGGGAGGTGAGCAGTTCTTC
CASSPWGGEQFF
>NA|many|TRBV9|TRBJ2-7
TGTGCCAGCAGCGCTGGGGACTCAGCCTACGAGCAGTACTTC
CASSAGDSAYEQYF
>NA|NA|TRBV7-8|TRBJ2-3
TGTGCCAGCAGCTCGCCGGGGTCTGGTCGAGATACGCAGTATTTT
CASSSPGSGRDTQYF
>NA|NA|TRBV6-6|TRBJ1-1
TGTGCCAGCAGTTACTCGAGTGGCGGGGTTCGGGCTGAAGCTTTCTTT
CASSYSSGGVRAEAFF
>TRBD1|NA|TRBV28|TRBJ1-5
TGTGCCAGCGTTCCTCAGGGGGGGGCCGATCAGCCCCAGCATTTT
CASVPQGGADQPQHF
>NA|many|TRBV6-1|TRBJ2-1
TGTGCCAGCAGAACCGACGCGCTGGATGAGCAGTTCTTC
CASRTDALDEQFF
>TRBD1|few|TRBV15|TRBJ1-2
TGTGCCACCAGCCCCGGCCGGACAGGGGGGAATGGCTACACCTTC
CATSPGRTGGNGYTF
>NA|NA|TRBV7-9|TRBJ1-4
TGTGCCAGCAGCTCTGCAGGGGCCGTAAGGGAAAAACTGTTTTTT
CASSSAGAVREKLFF
>NA|NA|TRBV7-2|TRBJ1-2
TGTGCCAGCAGCTTTGGTGGGGTTTACTATGGCTACACCTTC
CASSFGGVYYGYTF
>TRBD1|many|TRBV20-1|TRBJ1-5
TGCAGTGCAACAGGGGGGGGTACCCCGGACAGCAATCAGCCCCAGCATTTT
CSATGGGTPDSNQPQHF
>TRBD2|NA|TRBV20-1|TRBJ2-1
TGCAGTGCTAGGGACCTTAGCGGGACTGGCAATGAGCAGTTCTTC
CSARDLSGTGNEQFF
>NA|many|TRBV12-3/TRBV12-4|TRBJ2-5
TGTGCCAGCAGTTTTAGGGGTATGAAGACCCAGTACTTC
CASSFRGMKTQYF
>NA|many|TRBV9|TRBJ1-4
TGTGCCAGCAGCGTCGAGGGGAGGGGTGAAAAACTGTTTTTT
CASSVEGRGEKLFF
>NA|NA|TRBV4-2|TRBJ1-5
TGTGCCAGCAGCCAAGATCGAGGCCGGGTCAATCAGCCCCAGCATTTT
CASSQDRGRVNQPQHF
>NA|NA|TRBV27|TRBJ1-1
TGTGCCAGCAGAAACATGAGGGGAGCTTTCTTT
CASRNMRGAFF
>NA|many|TRBV2|TRBJ2-7
TGTGCCAGCAGTGATACAATGTGGAGCTCCTACGAGCAGTACTTC
CASSDTMWSSYEQYF
>NA|many|TRBV6-1|TRBJ2-2
TGTGCCAGCAGTGAAGCGGGAGACACCGGGGAGCTGTTTTTT
CASSEAGDTGELFF
>TRBD1|few|TRBV7-8|TRBJ1-1
TGTGCCAGCAGCTATTGGACAGGGCAGCAAGATGAAGCTTTCTTT
CASSYWTGQQDEAFF
>NA|NA|TRBV20-1|TRBJ2-7
TGCAGTGCTAGCGCCTCCTACGAGCAGTACTTC
CSASASYEQYF
>NA|NA|TRBV19|TRBJ1-2
TGTGCCAGTAGTGATATGGAAGGGTATGGCTACACCTTC
CASSDMEGYGYTF
>NA|few|TRBV4-1|TRBJ2-5
TGCGCCAGCAGACAAATCTTCAGTGGACAAGAGACCCAGTACTTC
CASRQIFSGQETQYF
>TRBD2|many|TRBV7-3|TRBJ2-1
TGTGCCAGCAGCCCCGGGACTAGCGGGAGGGCTTGGCATGAGCAGTTCTTC
CASSPGTSGRAWHEQFF
>TRBD1|many|TRBV2|TRBJ1-6
TGTGCCACGAGGGGACAGGGGAATTCACCCCTCCACTTT
CATRGQGNSPLHF
>NA|many|TRBV5-5|TRBJ2-1
TGTGCCAGCAGCCCCCTCCAGGCGACCTACAATGAGCAGTTCTTC
CASSPLQATYNEQFF
>TRBD2|NA|TRBV5-1|TRBJ2-3
TGCGCCAGCAGCTCGCTTCGGACTAGCGGGAGTGGTGATACGCAGTATTTT
CASSSLRTSGSGDTQYF
>NA|many|TRBV11-2|TRBJ2-5
TGTGCCAGCAGCTCAATCCTGTCGGAGGAGACCCAGTACTTC
CASSSILSEETQYF
>TRBD2|NA|TRBV6-1|TRBJ2-7
TGTGCCAGCAGCCCGCCGTCTGGGGGGGGCTCCTACGAGCAGTACTTC
CASSPPSGGGSYEQYF
>NA|few|TRBV20-1|TRBJ1-5
TGCAGTGCTAGTCTAAGCAGCAATCAGCCCCAGCATTTT
CSASLSSNQPQHF
>NA|few|TRBV19|TRBJ2-1
TGTGCCAGTAGTACCCCCGTCCTAGCCTCCTACAATGAGCAGTTCTTC
CASSTPVLASYNEQFF
>TRBD2|NA|TRBV20-1|TRBJ2-7
TGCAGTGGGAGCGGGAGCTCCTACGAGCAGTACTTC
CSGSGSSYEQYF
>TRBD2|many|TRBV2|TRBJ2-7
TGTGCCAGCAGTGGGACTAGCGGGAGGGGGTCGTCTATTCGCGAGCAGTACTTC
CASSGTSGRGSSIREQYF
>NA|few|TRBV20-1|TRBJ1-2
TGCAGTGTAGGAGATGGCTACACCTTC
CSVGDGYTF
>NA|few|TRBV5-1|TRBJ1-2
TGCGCCAGCAGCCCGGACGGAACCTATGGCTACACCTTC
CASSPDGTYGYTF
>NA|few|TRBV11-2|TRBJ1-1
TGTGCCAGCAGCTTAATTCCAGGGACGGAAGCTTTCTTT
CASSLIPGTEAFF
>TRBD2|many|TRBV20-1|TRBJ2-1
TGCAGTGCCACCCCCCTAGCGGGAGGATACAATGAGCAGTTCTTC
CSATPLAGGYNEQFF
>TRBD1|many|TRBV3-1|TRBJ1-1
TGTGCCTGCCGACAGGGAATTTATGCTGAAGCTTTCTTT
CACRQGIYAEAFF
>NA|NA|TRBV20-1|TRBJ2-7
TGCAGTGCTAGTGGGGAACTCTACGAGCAGTACTTC
CSASGELYEQYF
>TRBD1|few|TRBV2|TRBJ2-2
TGTGCCAGTACCCGGGACAGTCGCACCGGGGAGCTGTTTTTT
CASTRDSRTGELFF